At least ten counts were recorded for the clone carrying this TCR beta chain. The antigen is undetermined. V gave up 8 bases and J gave up 8 bases, with 19 bases separating them. In germline, CDR1 is LNHNV, CDR2 YYDKDF (reference sequence). CDR3 length: 14 residues. 5'RACE template switching added a universal primer site and UMIs to TCR cDNA. In TCRdb, the 5' RACE reads were re-called with MiXCR into one record per CDR3 protein. In the table there are roughly 350,000 distinct CDR3 sequences, over 4% of which are singletons. This record belongs to a study of T cells after yellow fever vaccination. Study observations and caveats: Abundant clonotypes (contaminants from the bulk population) could be present in FACS-sorted repertoires.

The sequence was collected from a man between 18 and 29 years old who received the YFV17D yellow fever vaccine. This chain links TRBV15 with TRBJ2-4; D may be TRBD2 (6 bases). Specimen: PBMCs, collected 5 days after the yellow fever booster vaccination. The CDR3 bases are TGTGCCACCGGCCGTGGGGCGGGGCCGGACATTCAGTACTTC. Protein sequence: CATGRGAGPDIQYF.